The clone carrying this T cell receptor beta chain showed up just a few times. As yet, its antigen is unknown. As for time point: newly diagnosed GD, antithyroid drugs for less than 3 months. Isolated PBMC RNA provided the starting material for the TCR library. The source of the sample is a study of regulatory T cells in long-lasting Graves disease. Regarding the study as a whole: Relative to new patients (around 1,000), persistent patients exhibited greater sharing of public clonotypes (around 3,000). Persistent disease was characterized by preferential usage of TRBV28, TRBJ1-2 and TRBJ2-5.

Trimming left V 1 base short and J 0 bases short, with 8 bases between. The CDR3 runs 15 residues. Looked up from germline, CDR1 is MGHRA and CDR2 is YSYEKL. iRepertoire HTBI primers and Arm-PCR of CDR3 regions built TCR beta libraries. TCRdb ran MiXCR on the multiplex PCR reads and lists one entry per CDR3 protein. This table has fewer than 550,000 distinct CDR3 sequences, 16% appearing once. The sample was also reused in another study, on T cells in Graves' hyperthyroidism and ophthalmopathy.

The TCR was taken from a woman aged 18-29 years with Graves disease. The chain carries TRBV4-1 and TRBJ2-3; D is unclear. Sequencing was performed on peripheral blood mononuclear cells (PBMCs), taken at new diagnosis, from a patient treated with antithyroid drugs. The DNA for the CDR3 is TGCGCCAGCAGCCAAGTTGCTTTTAGCACAGATACGCAGTATTTT. Translation: CASSQVAFSTDTQYF.